A selection of T cell receptor beta chains follows, all from one sample in a study of cytomegalovirus exposure and HLA in healthy donors. Sequencing used immunoSEQ multiplex PCR; TCRdb keeps in-frame clones, though not all of them. The table shows about 160,000 clones, with roughly 85% occurring only once. Sequences were obtained from PBMCs. These receptors came from a male donor in good health and CMV-seropositive. Each CDR3 is given with its conserved first and last residue. D genes are given only for firm matches. A row's size may be missing; if present it is once, few, many or a size class.

j_call,d_call,v_call,clone_size,cdr3_nt,cdr3_aa
TRBJ1-1,.,TRBV9,.,TGTGCCAGCAGCGTTGGGGGGGCAACTGAAGCTTTCTTT,CASSVGGATEAFF
TRBJ2-1,TRBD2,TRBV7-2,.,TGTGCCAGCAGCTTAGCAACCGGGACTAGCCACATCAGGGAGCAGTTCTTC,CASSLATGTSHIREQFF
TRBJ2-1,TRBD2,TRBV12-5,.,TGTGCTAGTGGTTTGGTACGAGGACTAGCGGGGGGTACTTACAATGAGCAGTTCTTC,CASGLVRGLAGGTYNEQFF
TRBJ2-1,TRBD2,TRBV5-1,.,TGCGCCAGCAGCTTGGGCCTAGCGGGAGCGAAGTCCTACAATGAGCAGTTCTTC,CASSLGLAGAKSYNEQFF
TRBJ2-1,TRBD2,TRBV10-3,.,TGTGCCATCAGTGACGGCGGGGGGCACAATGAGCAGTTCTTC,CAISDGGGHNEQFF
TRBJ2-7,TRBD1,TRBV11-2,.,TGTGCCAGCAGCTTACGCCCGGCGGGGACAGGGGTCGAGCAGTACTTC,CASSLRPAGTGVEQYF
TRBJ2-3,TRBD2,TRBV7-6,.,TGTGCCAGCAGCCTAGGGGGCGGGAGGGCAGATACGCAGTATTTT,CASSLGGGRADTQYF
TRBJ2-1,TRBD2,TRBV4-3,once,TGCGCCAGCAGCCAAGTAGCAGCGGGATCGGGCTACAATGAGCAGTTCTTC,CASSQVAAGSGYNEQFF
TRBJ2-2,TRBD2,TRBV6-5,.,TGTGCCAGCAGTTATCGTCGGGGGGGCGGCGGGGAGCTGTTTTTT,CASSYRRGGGGELFF
TRBJ1-3,TRBD1,TRBV7-8,.,TGTGCCAGCAGCTTTAGGACAGGGGAGGAGGCGCATGCGGTTTTT,CASSFRTGEEAHAVF
TRBJ1-1,.,TRBV27,.,TGTGCCAGCAGTCCCGGACAGAAGGGGATTGCTGAAGCTTTCTTT,CASSPGQKGIAEAFF
TRBJ1-2,.,TRBV5-1,.,TGCGCCAGCAGCTTGGCTTCTTCTCCTAACTATGGCTACACCTTC,CASSLASSPNYGYTF